This TCR beta chain was recovered during a study of shared clonotypes between healthy human individuals. About this clone: Other DNA sequences of this sample code for an identical CDR3.

This table comes from immunoSEQ multiplex PCR, and its TCRdb copy is limited to in-frame clones, with some not included. The sample has millions of clones; approximately 94% are singletons. Losses at the gene ends were 3 bases for V and 3 bases for J; bases not matched to a gene: 1. The CDR3 has 14 residues. The germline V gene encodes CDR1 LGHNA and CDR2 YSLEER. Naive CD8 cells lacked CD45RO, underwent positive selection for CCR7 and left out terminally differentiated effector memory CD45RA+ cells. Sequencing used naive CD8+ T cells from PBMCs. The receptor comes from a man younger than 30 in good health. Some clones in this sample may be carry-over from other donors' samples. V usage is TRBV4-3 and J usage is TRBJ2-7; 11 positions match TRBD2. The CDR3 loop reads CASSQGTSGYEQYF. CDR3 sequence (DNA): TGCGCCAGCAGCCAGGGGACTAGCGGCTACGAGCAGTACTTC.